Below are 15 T cell receptor beta chains sequenced from a single sample in a study of T cells in Graves' hyperthyroidism and ophthalmopathy. RNA transcripts provided the source from which TCR beta CDR3 regions were amplified. The HTBI set primed first-round TCR CDR3 RT-PCR. TCRdb fed the multiplex PCR reads into MiXCR, producing one record per CDR3 protein. This repertoire shows about 590,000 distinct CDR3 sequences, 15% to 18% found once; its top ten account for around 7.5%. Sequenced: blood. The receptors stem from a woman aged 25 to 45 with Graves' hyperthyroidism.

In its sample, this clonotype was seen a few times. The gene calls are TRBV29-1 and TRBJ2-7, with a tentative D call TRBD1 (6 bases). The CDR3 length is 12 residues. Between the trimmed V and J ends, which lost 6 bases and 0 bases, there was a span of 9 bases. Germline V gene data show CDR1 as SQVTM and CDR2 as ANQGSEA. CDR3 in amino acids: CSVGTTSYEQYF. In DNA, the CDR3 is TGCAGCGTAGGGACAACCTCCTACGAGCAGTACTTC.

CDR3 coding DNA: TGTGCCAGCACCCCCTTGCGGGACACTGAAGCTTTCTTT. As protein: CASTPLRDTEAFF. This rearrangement joins TRBV12-3 or TRBV12-4 to TRBJ1-1; no clear D gene. The CDR3 has 13 residues. The V end lost 7 bases, the J end lost 3 bases, and 12 bases lay between the germline ends.

The gene calls are TRBV4-2 and TRBJ1-5; unclear D gene. CDR1 LGHNA and CDR2 YNFKEQ come from the germline V gene. CDR3 length equals 16 residues. With 3 bases removed from V and 5 bases from J, the gap between germline ends came to 17 bases. The CDR3: CASSQSGGNGDQPQHF. The DNA for the CDR3 is TGTGCCAGCAGCCAGTCGGGAGGGAACGGGGATCAGCCCCAGCATTTT.

This clonotype has only a few counts. A clone one base away is much larger, so this may be a read error. V gene TRBV30 combines with J gene TRBJ2-3; 9 bases agree with TRBD2. After removal of 2 bases from V and 4 bases from J, the junction contained 7 bases not matched to a gene. This CDR3 region has 15 residues. CDR1 is GTSNPN, CDR2 SVGIG, per germline (reference sequence). CDR3 sequence: CAWSRLAGNADTQYF. The CDR3 DNA reads TGTGCCTGGAGTCGCCTAGCGGGGAACGCAGATACGCAGTATTTT.

This clonotype has at least ten counts. CDR3 in DNA: TGCAGTGCTGGACTAGCGGGAGGGAATTACAATGAGCAGTTCTTC. Translated: CSAGLAGGNYNEQFF. The rearrangement joins TRBV20-1 to TRBJ2-1; 15 bases fit TRBD2. The CDR3 is made up of 15 amino acids. V lost 5 bases, J lost 4 bases, and 3 bases stayed unmatched. Germline V gene sequence: CDR1 DFQATT, CDR2 SNEGSKA (reference sequence).

This clonotype turned up a few times. This chain connects TRBV7-9 to TRBJ1-2, with a weak D call TRBD1 (6 bases). CDR3 length: 13 amino acids. V was trimmed by 3 bases and J by 6 bases, leaving 11 bases between them. CDR1 is SEHNR and CDR2 is FQNEAQ in the germline V gene (reference sequence). DNA for the CDR3: TGTGCCAGCAGCTTCGAAAGGACAGATGGCTACACCTTC. Its protein product is CASSFERTDGYTF.

Many counts were recorded for this clonotype. The V and J genes are TRBV24-1 and TRBJ1-1; D not certain. The CDR3 spans 12 residues. Trimming left V 4 bases short and J 2 bases short, with 4 bases between. Germline V CDR1 and CDR2: KGHDR, SFDVKD. The CDR3 DNA sequence: TGTGCCACCAGTGACAGCAACACTGAAGCTTTCTTT. The encoded protein is CATSDSNTEAFF.

The V call is TRBV6-2 or TRBV6-3, the J call TRBJ2-5, with 13 bases matching TRBD2. J lost 2 bases, V lost 0 bases, and 12 bases had no gene match. This CDR3 has 20 amino acids. Germline CDR1 is MNHEY and CDR2 is SVGEGT. The CDR3 is CASSYSGYTGLAGKQETQYF. The DNA of the CDR3 is TGTGCCAGCAGTTACTCAGGTTATACGGGACTAGCGGGGAAACAAGAGACCCAGTACTTC.

This clonotype occurred a few times. This chain links TRBV5-8 with TRBJ2-5; perhaps TRBD1 as D (5 bases). Germline V lookup: CDR1 SGHTS, CDR2 YDEGEE. This CDR3 spans 13 amino acids. Deletions cut 2 bases from V and 3 bases from J, with 8 bases between. The CDR3 DNA reads TGTGCCAGCAGCTTCGACAGAAAAGAGACCCAGTACTTC. It encodes CASSFDRKETQYF.

The table lists this clonotype with many counts. The genes are TRBV10-3 and TRBJ1-1; maybe TRBD1 (5 bases). Trimming stripped 2 bases from V and 8 bases from J, with 15 bases between. Per the germline V gene, CDR1 is ENHRY and CDR2 is SYGVKD. The CDR3 is 14 amino acids. CDR3 nucleotides: TGTGCCATCAGTGAGGGCGACAGTAGGCCAGAAGCTTTCTTT. Amino acids: CAISEGDSRPEAFF.

This clonotype appeared a few times. V usage is TRBV12-3 or TRBV12-4 and J usage is TRBJ1-3; the D gene is possibly TRBD1 (5 bases). The CDR3 loop spans 14 amino acids. With 5 bases removed from V and 3 bases from J, the gap between germline ends came to 11 bases. CDR3 sequence: CASSPWGGGNTIYF. In DNA form, the CDR3 reads TGTGCCAGCAGTCCCTGGGGGGGTGGAAACACCATATATTTT.

This clonotype showed up just a few times. The CDR3 sequence is CASSTTLGNEQFF. CDR3 in DNA: TGTGCCAGTAGTACCACACTAGGAAATGAGCAGTTCTTC. The chain uses TRBV19 and TRBJ2-1, with a possible D match to TRBD2 (5 bases). There are 13 residues in the CDR3. Trimming took off 4 bases at V and 7 bases at J, with 11 bases between the two ends. CDR1 and CDR2 (germline): LNHDA, SQIVND (reference sequence).

As to this clonotype: One end of the junction fails to match germline, which may point to a read error. V and J are TRBV27 and TRBJ2-1; 7 bases map to TRBD2. The germline V gene encodes CDR1 MNHEY and CDR2 SMNVEV (reference sequence). This CDR3 is built from 17 residues. CDR3 sequence reads: CASSQRGSGGSYNEQLF. The CDR3 DNA reads TGTGCCAGCAGTCAACGGGGATCGGGAGGATCCTACAATGAGCAGCTCTTC.

The rearrangement links TRBV10-3 to TRBJ1-2; 10 bases agree with TRBD1. V shed 3 bases, J shed 8 bases, and the junction held 3 bases outside the gene matches. Germline loops: CDR1 ENHRY, CDR2 SYGVKD. The CDR3 contains 13 residues. CDR3 nucleotide sequence: TGTGCCATCAGTGAAGGACAGGGGGTCGGCTACACCTTC. It translates to CAISEGQGVGYTF.

The chain employs TRBV9 and TRBJ2-1; TRBD2 matches at 7 bases. The CDR3 extends over 16 amino acids. CDR1 is SGDLS, CDR2 YYNGEE, per germline. The trim removed 0 bases at V and 7 bases at J, leaving 10 bases unmatched. CDR3: CASSVVGAGTGNEQFF. The CDR3 DNA is TGTGCCAGCAGCGTAGTCGGAGCGGGGACTGGGAATGAGCAGTTCTTC.